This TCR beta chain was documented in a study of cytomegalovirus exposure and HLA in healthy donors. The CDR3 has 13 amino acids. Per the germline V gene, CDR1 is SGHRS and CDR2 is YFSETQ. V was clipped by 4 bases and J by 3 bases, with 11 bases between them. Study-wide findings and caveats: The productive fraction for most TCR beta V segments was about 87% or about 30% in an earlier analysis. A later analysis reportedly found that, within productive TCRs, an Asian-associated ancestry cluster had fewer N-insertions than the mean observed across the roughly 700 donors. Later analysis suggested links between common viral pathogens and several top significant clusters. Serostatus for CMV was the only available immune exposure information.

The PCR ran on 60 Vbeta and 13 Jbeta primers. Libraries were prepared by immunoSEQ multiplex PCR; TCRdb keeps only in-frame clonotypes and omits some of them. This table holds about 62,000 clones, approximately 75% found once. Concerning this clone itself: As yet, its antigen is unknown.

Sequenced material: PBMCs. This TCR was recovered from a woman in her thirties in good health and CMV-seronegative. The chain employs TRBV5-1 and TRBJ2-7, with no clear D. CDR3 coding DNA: TGCGCCAGCAGCGCGGCCGGCTTCTACGAGCAGTACTTC. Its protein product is CASSAAGFYEQYF.